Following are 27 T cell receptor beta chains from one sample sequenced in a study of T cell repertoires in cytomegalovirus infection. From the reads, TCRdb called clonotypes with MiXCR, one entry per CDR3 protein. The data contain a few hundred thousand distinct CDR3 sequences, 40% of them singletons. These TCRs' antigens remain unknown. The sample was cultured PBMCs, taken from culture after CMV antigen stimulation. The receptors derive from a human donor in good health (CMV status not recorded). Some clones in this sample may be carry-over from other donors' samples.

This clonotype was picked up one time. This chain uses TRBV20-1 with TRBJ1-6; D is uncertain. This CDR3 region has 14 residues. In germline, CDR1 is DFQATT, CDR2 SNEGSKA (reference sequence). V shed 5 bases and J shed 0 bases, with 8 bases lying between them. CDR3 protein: CSAQKSSYNSPLHF. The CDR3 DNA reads TGCAGTGCTCAGAAGAGCTCCTATAATTCACCCCTCCACTTT.

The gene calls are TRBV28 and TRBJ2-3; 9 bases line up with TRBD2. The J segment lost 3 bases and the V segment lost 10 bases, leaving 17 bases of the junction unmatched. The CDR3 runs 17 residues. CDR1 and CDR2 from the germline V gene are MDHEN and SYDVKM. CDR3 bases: TGTGCCACTAACTGGGGAGGGGCGGGGGGGCTTACAGATACGCAGTATTTT. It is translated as CATNWGGAGGLTDTQYF.

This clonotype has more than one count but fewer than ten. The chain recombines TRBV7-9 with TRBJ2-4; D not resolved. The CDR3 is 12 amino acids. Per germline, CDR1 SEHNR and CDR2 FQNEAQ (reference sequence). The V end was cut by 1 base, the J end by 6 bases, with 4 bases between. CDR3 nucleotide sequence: TGTGCCAGCAGCTTAGGGGCAAACATTCAGTACTTC. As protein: CASSLGANIQYF.

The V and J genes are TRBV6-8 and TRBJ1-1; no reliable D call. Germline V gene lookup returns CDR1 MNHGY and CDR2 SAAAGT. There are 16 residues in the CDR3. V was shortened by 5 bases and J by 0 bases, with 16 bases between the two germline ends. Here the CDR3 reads CASSPSRRAVNTEAFF. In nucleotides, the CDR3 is TGTGCCAGCAGTCCTTCCCGTAGGGCGGTGAACACTGAAGCTTTCTTT.

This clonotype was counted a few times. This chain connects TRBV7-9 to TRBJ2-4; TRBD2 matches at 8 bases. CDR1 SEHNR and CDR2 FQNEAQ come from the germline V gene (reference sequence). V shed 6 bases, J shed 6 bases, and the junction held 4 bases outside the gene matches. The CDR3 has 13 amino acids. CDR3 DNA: TGTGCCAGCAGGCCTCGGGGGGGAAACATTCAGTACTTC. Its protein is CASRPRGGNIQYF.

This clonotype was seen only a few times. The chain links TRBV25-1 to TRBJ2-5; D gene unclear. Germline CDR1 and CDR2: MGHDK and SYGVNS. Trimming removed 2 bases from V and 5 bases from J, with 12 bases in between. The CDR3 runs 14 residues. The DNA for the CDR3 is TGTGCCAGCAGTGAACAGGCAGTTCGGGAGACCCAGTACTTC. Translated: CASSEQAVRETQYF.

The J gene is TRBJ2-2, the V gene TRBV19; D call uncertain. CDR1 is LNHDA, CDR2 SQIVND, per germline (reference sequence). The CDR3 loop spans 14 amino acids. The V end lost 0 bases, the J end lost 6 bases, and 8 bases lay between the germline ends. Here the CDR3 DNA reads TGTGCCAGTAGTATAGATCGGCAGGCCGGGGAGCTGTTTTTT. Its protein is CASSIDRQAGELFF.

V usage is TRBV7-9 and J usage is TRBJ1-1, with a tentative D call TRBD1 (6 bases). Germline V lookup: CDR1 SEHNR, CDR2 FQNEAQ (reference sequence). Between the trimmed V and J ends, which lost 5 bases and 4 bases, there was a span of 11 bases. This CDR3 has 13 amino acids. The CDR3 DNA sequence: TGTGCCAGCAGCCGAGCGGGGGCCACTGAAGCTTTCTTT. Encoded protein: CASSRAGATEAFF.

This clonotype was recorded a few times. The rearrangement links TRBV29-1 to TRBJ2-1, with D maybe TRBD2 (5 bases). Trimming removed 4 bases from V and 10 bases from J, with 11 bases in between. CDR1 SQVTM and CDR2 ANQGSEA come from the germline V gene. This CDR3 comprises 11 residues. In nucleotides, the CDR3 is TGCAGCGTTGGCCCCGGGGAAGAGCAGTTCTTC. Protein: CSVGPGEEQFF.

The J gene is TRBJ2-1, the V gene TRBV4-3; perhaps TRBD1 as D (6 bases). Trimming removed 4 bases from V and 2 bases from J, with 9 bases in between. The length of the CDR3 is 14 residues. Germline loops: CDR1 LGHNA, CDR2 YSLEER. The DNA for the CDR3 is TGCGCCAGCAGCCCAGGGACACCCTACAATGAGCAGTTCTTC. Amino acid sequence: CASSPGTPYNEQFF.

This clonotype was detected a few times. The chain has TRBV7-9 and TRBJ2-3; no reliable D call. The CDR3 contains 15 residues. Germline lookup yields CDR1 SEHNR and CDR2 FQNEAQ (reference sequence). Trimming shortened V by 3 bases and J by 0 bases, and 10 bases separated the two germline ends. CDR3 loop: CASSFTSLSTDTQYF. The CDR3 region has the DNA TGTGCCAGCAGCTTTACAAGCTTAAGCACAGATACGCAGTATTTT.

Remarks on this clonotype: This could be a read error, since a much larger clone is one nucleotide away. The CDR3 region is CASSQDWVDGNTISF. In DNA form, the CDR3 reads TGTGCCAGCAGCCAAGATTGGGTGGACGGAAACACCATATCTTTT. The gene calls are TRBV14 and TRBJ1-3; D not resolved. The CDR3 loop spans 15 amino acids. Germline CDR1 is SGHDN and CDR2 is FVKESK.

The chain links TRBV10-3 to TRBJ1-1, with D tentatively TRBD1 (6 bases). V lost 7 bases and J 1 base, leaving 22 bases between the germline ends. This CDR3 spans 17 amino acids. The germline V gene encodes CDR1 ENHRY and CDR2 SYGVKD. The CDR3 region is CAIKPNVGTRQNTEAFF. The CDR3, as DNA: TGTGCCATCAAGCCAAATGTGGGGACAAGACAGAACACTGAAGCTTTCTTT.

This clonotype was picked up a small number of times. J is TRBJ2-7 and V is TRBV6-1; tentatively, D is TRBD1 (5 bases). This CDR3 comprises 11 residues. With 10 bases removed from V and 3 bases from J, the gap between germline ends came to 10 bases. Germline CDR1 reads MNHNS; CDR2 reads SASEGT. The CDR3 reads CATQGFYEQYF. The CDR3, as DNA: TGTGCCACGCAGGGCTTCTACGAGCAGTACTTC.

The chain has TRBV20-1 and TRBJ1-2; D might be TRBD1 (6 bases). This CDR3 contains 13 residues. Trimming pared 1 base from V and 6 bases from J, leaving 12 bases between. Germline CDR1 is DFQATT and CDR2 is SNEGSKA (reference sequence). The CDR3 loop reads CSARVAGVDGYTF. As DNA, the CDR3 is TGCAGTGCTAGAGTGGCAGGGGTGGATGGCTACACCTTC.

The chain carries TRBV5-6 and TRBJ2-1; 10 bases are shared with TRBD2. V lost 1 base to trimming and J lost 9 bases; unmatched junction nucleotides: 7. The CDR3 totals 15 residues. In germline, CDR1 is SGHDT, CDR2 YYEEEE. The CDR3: CASSLLSSGGLEQFF. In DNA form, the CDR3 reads TGTGCCAGCAGCTTGTTGTCTAGCGGGGGTCTTGAGCAGTTCTTC.

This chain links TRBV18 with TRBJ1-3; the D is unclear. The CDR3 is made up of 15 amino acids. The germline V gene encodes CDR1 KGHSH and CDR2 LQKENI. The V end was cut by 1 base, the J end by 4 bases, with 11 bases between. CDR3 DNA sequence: TGTGCCAGCTCACCACAACGGGATCCGGGAAACACCATATATTTT. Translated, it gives CASSPQRDPGNTIYF.

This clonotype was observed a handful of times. The CDR3 nucleotides are TGTGCCAGCAGCCCCCGCTGGGGGTTGGAAAAACTGTTTTTT. It yields the protein CASSPRWGLEKLFF. V and J are TRBV7-2 and TRBJ1-4; perhaps TRBD1 as D (5 bases). The CDR3 is made up of 14 amino acids. The V end was cut by 5 bases, the J end by 8 bases, with 15 bases between. The germline V gene encodes CDR1 SGHTA and CDR2 FQGNSA.

The CDR3 DNA is TGTGCCAGCGGGGACAGGACCCAAGAGACCCAGTACTTC. Its protein is CASGDRTQETQYF. The chain couples TRBV2 to TRBJ2-5; TRBD1 matches at 8 bases. With V trimmed by 8 bases and J by 1 base, 3 bases remained unmatched. This CDR3 comprises 13 residues. Germline V lookup: CDR1 SNHLY, CDR2 FYNNEI.

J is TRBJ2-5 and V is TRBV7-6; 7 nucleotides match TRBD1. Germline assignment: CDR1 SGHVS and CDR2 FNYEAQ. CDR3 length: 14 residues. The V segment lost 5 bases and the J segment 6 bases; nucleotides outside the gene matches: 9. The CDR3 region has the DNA TGTGCCAGCAGCCAAGCGACAGGGAGACAGACCCAGTACTTC. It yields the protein CASSQATGRQTQYF.

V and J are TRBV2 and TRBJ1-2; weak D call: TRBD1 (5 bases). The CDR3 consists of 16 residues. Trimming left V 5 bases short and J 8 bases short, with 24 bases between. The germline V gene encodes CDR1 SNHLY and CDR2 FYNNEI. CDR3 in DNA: TGTGCCAGCAGTCTTCTCGGGGCCACCCTGGATATCGGCTACACCTTC. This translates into CASSLLGATLDIGYTF.

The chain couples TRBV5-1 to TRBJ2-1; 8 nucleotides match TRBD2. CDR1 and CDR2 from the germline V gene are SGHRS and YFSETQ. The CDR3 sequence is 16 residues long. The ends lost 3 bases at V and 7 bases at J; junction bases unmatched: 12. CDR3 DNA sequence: TGCGCCAGCAGCTCCCACATAAGCGGGAGAGAGAATGAGCAGTTCTTC. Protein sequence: CASSSHISGRENEQFF.

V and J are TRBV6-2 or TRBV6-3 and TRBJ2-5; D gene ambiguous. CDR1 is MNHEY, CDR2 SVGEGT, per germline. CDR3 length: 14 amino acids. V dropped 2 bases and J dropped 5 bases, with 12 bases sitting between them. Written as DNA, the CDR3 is TGTGCCAGCAGTTACGGGCATGAGATCGAGACCCAGTACTTC. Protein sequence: CASSYGHEIETQYF.

The CDR3 loop is CASSPGHSSGANVLTF. The CDR3 DNA sequence: TGTGCCAGCAGTCCGGGACACAGCTCTGGGGCCAACGTCCTGACTTTC. The chain is built from TRBV25-1 and TRBJ2-6; D might be TRBD1 (6 bases). Germline lookup yields CDR1 MGHDK and CDR2 SYGVNS. Trimming took off 5 bases at V and 0 bases at J, with 11 bases between the two ends. The CDR3 totals 16 residues.

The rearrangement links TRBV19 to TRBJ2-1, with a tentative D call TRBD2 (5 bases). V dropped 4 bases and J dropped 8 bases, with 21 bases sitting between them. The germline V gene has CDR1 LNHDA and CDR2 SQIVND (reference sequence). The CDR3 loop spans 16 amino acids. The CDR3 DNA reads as TGTGCCAGTAGTACCGAGACTACTTCTCTAGACCATGAGCAGTTCTTC. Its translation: CASSTETTSLDHEQFF.

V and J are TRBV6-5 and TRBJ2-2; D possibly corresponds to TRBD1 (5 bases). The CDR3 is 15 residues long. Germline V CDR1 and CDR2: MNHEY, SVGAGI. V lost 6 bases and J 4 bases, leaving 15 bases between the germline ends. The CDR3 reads CASSASGSGTGELFF. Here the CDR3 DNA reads TGTGCCAGCAGCGCCTCAGGGTCGGGCACCGGGGAGCTGTTTTTT.

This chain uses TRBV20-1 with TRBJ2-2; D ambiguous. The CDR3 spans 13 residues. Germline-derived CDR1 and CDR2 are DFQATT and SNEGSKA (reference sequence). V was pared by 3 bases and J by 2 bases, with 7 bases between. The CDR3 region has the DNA TGCAGTGCTAGTCTAGGCAACACCGGGGAGCTGTTTTTT. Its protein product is CSASLGNTGELFF.